This T cell receptor beta chain was recorded in a study of radiation and T cells in renal cell carcinoma. A remark on this clone: Its matching antigen is unknown.

General observations from the study: Baseline intratumoral clonotype presence is unknown without pretreatment biopsies. Top tumor clonotypes rose in blood 2 weeks post-radiation, then contracted.

Assay: immunoSEQ multiplex PCR; the TCRdb copy retains only in-frame clones and omits some. The table has some 120,000 clones, 81% seen once. Germline assignment: CDR1 SGHNT and CDR2 YENEEA. The CDR3 consists of 16 residues. The V and J ends lost 5 bases and 0 bases respectively, with 14 bases between them. As to time point: blood 2 weeks post-SBRT. As for treatment: 15 Gy SBRT to primary tumor, nephrectomy 4 weeks later. After SBRT, blood was collected at 2 and 4 weeks, plus baseline. Specimen: blood, collected from a patient whose treatment included radiotherapy and nephrectomy. The receptor's source is a woman between 55 and 75 years old with renal cell carcinoma. V usage is TRBV11-3 and J usage is TRBJ1-3; tentatively, D is TRBD1 (6 bases). DNA of the CDR3: TGTGCCAGCAGCGAGGACAGTCTTTCCTCTGGAAACACCATATATTTT. The encoded protein is CASSEDSLSSGNTIYF.